A selection of T cell receptor beta chains follows, all from one sample in a study of blood T cell repertoires in COVID-19. Data came from immunoSEQ multiplex PCR; TCRdb stores just in-frame clones and leaves some out. The table includes more than 100,000 clones, roughly 84% detected once. Sequencing was performed on peripheral blood. These receptors came from a human donor in a cohort sampled during active COVID-19. Each CDR3 is given with its conserved first and last residue. The order of the fields is J gene, clone size, V gene, D gene, CDR3 DNA, CDR3 protein. A D gene is named only where the DNA matches it firmly. Clone sizes are given selectively: once, few, many, or a class where the clone is expanded.

j_call: TRBJ2-5; clone_size: -; v_call: TRBV2; d_call: TRBD1; cdr3_nt: TGTGCCAGCAGGGGGGACAGCCAAGAGACCCAGTACTTC; cdr3_aa: CASRGDSQETQYF
j_call: TRBJ2-2; clone_size: -; v_call: TRBV9; d_call: -; cdr3_nt: TGTGCCAGCAGCGTAGTGGCGGGCACCGGGGAGCTGTTTTTT; cdr3_aa: CASSVVAGTGELFF
j_call: TRBJ2-1; clone_size: -; v_call: TRBV27; d_call: TRBD1; cdr3_nt: TGTGCCAGCAGTTCCCAACTCTGGACAGGGAACAACAATGAGCAGTTCTTC; cdr3_aa: CASSSQLWTGNNNEQFF
j_call: TRBJ2-7; clone_size: -; v_call: TRBV7-2; d_call: TRBD1; cdr3_nt: TGTGCCAGCAGCCTGCGAATAGGACAGGGGGCTTTCTACGAGCAGTACTTC; cdr3_aa: CASSLRIGQGAFYEQYF
j_call: TRBJ2-2; clone_size: -; v_call: TRBV10-3; d_call: -; cdr3_nt: TGTGCCATCAGTGAGGGTCAGATAAACACCGGGGAGCTGTTTTTT; cdr3_aa: CAISEGQINTGELFF
j_call: TRBJ2-3; clone_size: -; v_call: TRBV6-4; d_call: -; cdr3_nt: TGTGCCAGCAGAGACGGGGTGTATGAACCCCGACACAGGGACCACACAGATACGCAGTATTTT; cdr3_aa: CASRDGVYEPRHRDHTDTQYF
j_call: TRBJ2-3; clone_size: -; v_call: TRBV2; d_call: TRBD1; cdr3_nt: TGTGCCAGCAGGGGGACAGGGACAGATACGCAGTATTTT; cdr3_aa: CASRGTGTDTQYF
j_call: TRBJ2-2; clone_size: -; v_call: TRBV3-1/TRBV3-2; d_call: TRBD2; cdr3_nt: TGTGCCAGCAGCCAAGAGAGGGGAGGGGACGGGGAGCTGTTTTTT; cdr3_aa: CASSQERGGDGELFF
j_call: TRBJ1-2; clone_size: -; v_call: TRBV5-4; d_call: TRBD1; cdr3_nt: TGTGCCAGCAGCTTGCGGGGACAGGGCAACTATGGCTACACCTTC; cdr3_aa: CASSLRGQGNYGYTF
j_call: TRBJ1-5; clone_size: -; v_call: TRBV28; d_call: TRBD1; cdr3_nt: TGTGCCAGTGGGCCGAACAGGGGGAAGGAGCCCCAGCATTTT; cdr3_aa: CASGPNRGKEPQHF
j_call: TRBJ1-6; clone_size: -; v_call: TRBV7-3; d_call: -; cdr3_nt: TGTGCCAGCAGCTTTCAGGGAGGAGATAATTCACCCCTCCACTTT; cdr3_aa: CASSFQGGDNSPLHF
j_call: TRBJ2-1; clone_size: -; v_call: TRBV6-1; d_call: -; cdr3_nt: TGTGCCAGCAGTGAATATAACAGTGCTTATTACAATGAGCAGTTCTTC; cdr3_aa: CASSEYNSAYYNEQFF
j_call: TRBJ2-1; clone_size: -; v_call: TRBV28; d_call: -; cdr3_nt: TGTGCCAGCAGTTTACGCTACAGGGACGACAATGAGCAGTTCTTC; cdr3_aa: CASSLRYRDDNEQFF
j_call: TRBJ1-1; clone_size: -; v_call: TRBV6-5; d_call: -; cdr3_nt: TGTGCCAGCAGACAGGGAACTAACACTAAAGCTTTCTTT; cdr3_aa: CASRQGTNTKAFF
j_call: TRBJ1-1; clone_size: -; v_call: TRBV27; d_call: -; cdr3_nt: TGTGCCAGCAGTCCCAATGAGGGCCTAATGAACACTGAAGCTTTCTTT; cdr3_aa: CASSPNEGLMNTEAFF
j_call: TRBJ2-3; clone_size: -; v_call: TRBV27; d_call: -; cdr3_nt: TGTGCCAGCAGTTTATACGGGGGACGGGGCACAGATACGCAGTATTTT; cdr3_aa: CASSLYGGRGTDTQYF
j_call: TRBJ2-1; clone_size: -; v_call: TRBV5-5; d_call: -; cdr3_nt: TGTGCCAGCAGCTTGGCCGACAATGAGCAGTTCTTC; cdr3_aa: CASSLADNEQFF
j_call: TRBJ1-2; clone_size: -; v_call: TRBV30; d_call: TRBD1; cdr3_nt: TGTGCCTGGAGTGGGAGCGTGACAGGGAACGCCTTC; cdr3_aa: CAWSGSVTGNAF
j_call: TRBJ1-6; clone_size: -; v_call: TRBV27; d_call: TRBD1; cdr3_nt: TGTGCCAGCAGTCCCGTGGGACAGTATAATTCACCCCTCCACTTT; cdr3_aa: CASSPVGQYNSPLHF
j_call: TRBJ2-2; clone_size: -; v_call: TRBV9; d_call: TRBD1; cdr3_nt: TGTGCCAGCAGCGTTACCGGGACAGCCGGGGAGCTGTTTTTT; cdr3_aa: CASSVTGTAGELFF
j_call: TRBJ1-5; clone_size: -; v_call: TRBV3-1/TRBV3-2; d_call: TRBD1; cdr3_nt: TGTGCCAGCAGCCAAGGACCGGGACAGGGGGCCGGCAATCAGCCCCAGCATTTT; cdr3_aa: CASSQGPGQGAGNQPQHF
j_call: TRBJ1-2; clone_size: -; v_call: TRBV4-1; d_call: TRBD1; cdr3_nt: TGCGCCAGCAGCCTGCAGACAGGGTTTCTTTCCGGCTACACCTTC; cdr3_aa: CASSLQTGFLSGYTF
j_call: TRBJ2-1; clone_size: -; v_call: TRBV29-1; d_call: -; cdr3_nt: TGCAGCGTTGGTAACAGCCTTAATGAGCAGTTCTTC; cdr3_aa: CSVGNSLNEQFF
j_call: TRBJ2-6; clone_size: -; v_call: TRBV24-1; d_call: -; cdr3_nt: TGTGCCACCAGTGACTCGCGCGGGGCGCTTGGGGCCAACGTCCTGACTTTC; cdr3_aa: CATSDSRGALGANVLTF
j_call: TRBJ2-2; clone_size: -; v_call: TRBV27; d_call: TRBD2; cdr3_nt: TGTGCCAGCAGTATACTAGCGGGAGTGGCCGGGGAGCTGTTTTTT; cdr3_aa: CASSILAGVAGELFF
j_call: TRBJ2-5; clone_size: -; v_call: TRBV18; d_call: -; cdr3_nt: TGTGCCAGCTCACCACCTAAAACAGGCGGGAATGAAGGGACCCAGTACTTC; cdr3_aa: CASSPPKTGGNEGTQYF
j_call: TRBJ2-5; clone_size: -; v_call: TRBV18; d_call: -; cdr3_nt: TGTGCCAGCTCACCAATCCAGGACAAAGAAGAGACCCAGTACTTC; cdr3_aa: CASSPIQDKEETQYF
j_call: TRBJ2-5; clone_size: medium-sized; v_call: TRBV2; d_call: -; cdr3_nt: TGTGCCAGCAGTGATGGGGGGCAGTACTTC; cdr3_aa: CASSDGGQYF
j_call: TRBJ2-3; clone_size: -; v_call: TRBV7-9; d_call: -; cdr3_nt: TGTGCCAGCAGCTTAAACCGGGCCTCAGGGGTACGCACAGATACGCAGTATTTT; cdr3_aa: CASSLNRASGVRTDTQYF